The 20 T cell receptor beta chains reported below all come from one sample, sequenced in a study of beta chain features in type 1 diabetes. Investigators reverse transcribed all isolated RNA, so they sequenced expressed TCRB transcripts. Profiled with immunoSEQ multiplex PCR; TCRdb holds only in-frame clones, not every one. The sample records about 40,000 clones, about half being singletons. The material sequenced was central memory CD4+ T cells from blood. The receptors were gathered from a woman aged 18-29 years in good health.

V usage is TRBV30 and J usage is TRBJ1-1; TRBD1 is a possible D gene (6 bases). The V end was cut by 0 bases, the J end by 1 base, with 12 bases between. Germline CDR1 reads GTSNPN; CDR2 reads SVGIG (reference sequence). There are 15 residues in the CDR3. CDR3 in DNA: TGTGCCTGGAGTGTAGGTACAGGGCGGAACACTGAAGCTTTCTTT. Protein sequence: CAWSVGTGRNTEAFF.

This clone was seen only a few times. The chain joins TRBV18 to TRBJ2-7, with 8 bases fitting TRBD1. Germline CDR1 is KGHSH and CDR2 is LQKENI. The CDR3 sequence is 14 residues long. V shed 3 bases, J shed 1 base, and the junction held 2 bases outside the gene matches. The CDR3 nucleotides read TGTGCCAGCTCACCCGGGACAGGTTCCTACGAGCAGTACTTC. Translation: CASSPGTGSYEQYF.

V and J are TRBV5-1 and TRBJ1-4; D ambiguous. Germline CDR1 reads SGHRS; CDR2 reads YFSETQ. V was cut by 0 bases and J by 3 bases, with 3 bases left in between. The CDR3 is made up of 13 amino acids. The chain's CDR3 is CASSLAANEKLFF. As DNA, the CDR3 is TGCGCCAGCAGCTTGGCCGCTAATGAAAAACTGTTTTTT. The full variable domain, completed using reference TRBV5-1 and TRBJ1-4, is KAGVTQTPRYLIKTRGQQVTLSCSPISGHRSVSWYQQTPGQGLQFLFEYFSETQRNKGNFPGRFSGRQFSNSRSEMNVSTLELGDSALYLCASSLAANEKLFFGSGTQLSVL.

The rearrangement links TRBV6-5 to TRBJ2-3, with 10 positions matching TRBD2. From germline, CDR1 is MNHEY and CDR2 SVGAGI. The trim removed 2 bases at V and 0 bases at J, leaving 2 bases unmatched. The CDR3 runs 16 residues. The CDR3, as DNA: TGTGCCAGCAGTTACGTAGCGGGGGGTAGCACAGATACGCAGTATTTT. As protein: CASSYVAGGSTDTQYF.

This clone was observed a handful of times. V usage is TRBV19 and J usage is TRBJ2-1, with TRBD2 as a possible D gene (6 bases). Germline V gene data show CDR1 as LNHDA and CDR2 as SQIVND (reference sequence). The ends were cut back, 5 bases at V and 9 bases at J, with 17 bases in the middle. The CDR3 totals 14 residues. This chain's CDR3 is CASSVETGAVEQFF. In nucleotides, the CDR3 is TGTGCCAGTAGTGTTGAAACGGGAGCTGTTGAGCAGTTCTTC.

The sample holds a few counts of this clone. This chain joins TRBV2 and TRBJ2-1, with 7 bases fitting TRBD1. Germline V gene data show CDR1 as SNHLY and CDR2 as FYNNEI. This CDR3 is 13 amino acids long. V gave up 4 bases and J gave up 9 bases; unmatched junction bases: 6. The CDR3 DNA reads TGTGCCAGCAGTGGCAGAGGGGGCGGTGAGCAGTTCTTC. Its protein is CASSGRGGGEQFF.

This chain links TRBV7-8 with TRBJ2-1, with 9 bases fitting TRBD2. In germline, CDR1 is SGHVS, CDR2 FQNEAQ. V gave up 5 bases and J gave up 4 bases; unmatched junction bases: 9. This CDR3 has 16 amino acids. The DNA of the CDR3 is TGTGCCAGCAGCCAAGGGGTGCGGGAGGGTTACAATGAGCAGTTCTTC. Residues: CASSQGVREGYNEQFF.

V usage is TRBV18 and J usage is TRBJ1-5, with D maybe TRBD1 (5 bases). The V end lost 4 bases, the J end lost 3 bases, and 13 bases lay between the germline ends. The CDR3 is 15 residues long. Germline V gene data show CDR1 as KGHSH and CDR2 as LQKENI. The CDR3 region has the DNA TGTGCCAGCTCACGCCCCCCCAGGGACAATCAGCCCCAGCATTTT. This translates into CASSRPPRDNQPQHF.

The V call is TRBV2, the J call TRBJ2-1; TRBD1 aligns across 7 bases. Germline CDR1 reads SNHLY; CDR2 reads FYNNEI. Losses at the gene ends were 6 bases for V and 9 bases for J; bases not matched to a gene: 11. This CDR3 has 14 amino acids. The CDR3 sequence: CASSTSKTGIEQFF. CDR3 nucleotide sequence: TGTGCCAGCAGCACTAGTAAGACAGGGATTGAGCAGTTCTTC.

The rearrangement links TRBV6-6 to TRBJ1-5; 8 nucleotides agree with TRBD1. CDR3 length: 15 amino acids. The V segment lost 6 bases and the J segment 3 bases; nucleotides outside the gene matches: 7. Germline CDR1 reads MNHNY; CDR2 reads SVGAGI (reference sequence). The CDR3 DNA reads TGTGCCAGCAGGTCCGACAGGGGCCCCAATCAGCCCCAGCATTTT. Its protein product is CASRSDRGPNQPQHF.

This clone was found once. The rearrangement uses TRBV10-3 and TRBJ2-6, with 9 bases that match TRBD1. V was clipped by 7 bases and J by 0 bases; unmatched bases: 7. In germline, CDR1 is ENHRY, CDR2 SYGVKD. The CDR3 extends over 17 amino acids. CDR3 DNA: TGTGCCATCACTCCGGGACAGGGCCTCTCTGGGGCCAACGTCCTGACTTTC. It codes for CAITPGQGLSGANVLTF.

V and J are TRBV9 and TRBJ1-2; maybe TRBD1 (6 bases). This CDR3 has 16 residues. V lost 0 bases and J 4 bases, leaving 16 bases between the germline ends. CDR1 SGDLS and CDR2 YYNGEE come from the germline V gene. CDR3 amino acids: CASSVASAGGGYGYTF. CDR3 nucleotide sequence: TGTGCCAGCAGCGTAGCGAGTGCGGGGGGCGGCTATGGCTACACCTTC.

The CDR3 here is CASSFEPVEKLFF. For the CDR3, the DNA is TGCGCCAGCAGCTTCGAGCCCGTCGAAAAACTGTTTTTT. The chain joins TRBV5-1 to TRBJ1-4; no firm D call. Germline CDR1 and CDR2: SGHRS and YFSETQ. The germline V and J ends were trimmed by 2 bases and 8 bases, with 10 bases remaining between them. The CDR3 consists of 13 residues.

The rearrangement joins TRBV19 to TRBJ2-7, with TRBD1 matching 9 bases. The J segment lost 2 bases and the V segment lost 8 bases, leaving 10 bases of the junction unmatched. CDR3 size: 15 residues. In germline, CDR1 is LNHDA, CDR2 SQIVND (reference sequence). The CDR3 reads CASGSPGQGAYEQYF. The CDR3 DNA is TGTGCCAGTGGCTCCCCGGGACAGGGCGCCTACGAGCAGTACTTC.

The rearrangement joins TRBV5-4 to TRBJ2-1, with D possibly TRBD1 on 6 matching bases. CDR1 is SGHNT, CDR2 YYREEE, per germline (reference sequence). Trimming cost V 7 bases and J 9 bases, with 20 bases left between them. This CDR3 has 14 residues. The CDR3 spells CASRHTDRYGEQFF. The CDR3 bases are TGTGCCAGCCGTCACACGGACAGATACGGTGAGCAGTTCTTC.

The J gene is TRBJ2-5, the V gene TRBV2; 7 bases fit TRBD2. CDR3 size: 14 residues. The germline V gene has CDR1 SNHLY and CDR2 FYNNEI. V lost 3 bases to trimming and J lost 2 bases; unmatched junction nucleotides: 3. The CDR3 DNA sequence: TGTGCCAGCAGTGATAGCGGGTCGCAAGAGACCCAGTACTTC. It is translated as CASSDSGSQETQYF.

The V gene is TRBV5-5, the J gene TRBJ2-7; TRBD2 might be the D (6 bases). Germline values: CDR1 SGHKS, CDR2 YYEKEE (reference sequence). The CDR3 covers 14 residues. Trimming took 0 bases from V and 5 from J, leaving 12 bases between them. CDR3 loop: CASSLAGERNEQYF. As DNA, the CDR3 is TGTGCCAGCAGCTTGGCGGGGGAGAGAAACGAGCAGTACTTC.

The chain uses TRBV6-6 and TRBJ1-5; D is undetermined. This CDR3 is 12 amino acids long. Trimming removed 2 bases at V and 7 bases at J, with 6 bases between. The germline CDR1 and CDR2 sequences are MNHNY and SVGAGI (reference sequence). CDR3: CASSYEGQPQHF. DNA of the CDR3: TGTGCCAGCAGTTACGAGGGACAGCCCCAGCATTTT.

This chain uses TRBV5-4 with TRBJ2-1; perhaps TRBD1 as D (8 bases). Trimming took off 3 bases at V and 3 bases at J, with 16 bases between the two ends. Per the germline V gene, CDR1 is SGHNT and CDR2 is YYREEE (reference sequence). The CDR3 runs to 16 residues. The chain's CDR3 is CASSSGGQGHYNEQFF. The DNA of the CDR3 is TGTGCCAGCAGCTCGGGAGGACAGGGTCACTACAATGAGCAGTTCTTC.

This chain connects TRBV7-9 to TRBJ2-7; tentative D call: TRBD2 (5 bases). Trimming took 1 base from V and 2 from J, leaving 15 bases between them. Germline V gene lookup returns CDR1 SEHNR and CDR2 FQNEAQ (reference sequence). This CDR3 contains 16 residues. The CDR3 loop reads CASSLVGSSTPYEQYF. The CDR3 DNA reads TGTGCCAGCAGCTTAGTCGGGTCTAGCACGCCCTACGAGCAGTACTTC. Drawing the rest from reference TRBV7-9 and TRBJ2-7, the complete variable domain is DTGVSQNPRHKITKRGQNVTFRCDPISEHNRLYWYRQTLGQGPEFLTYFQNEAQLEKSRLLSDRFSAERPKGSFSTLEIQRTEQGDSAMYLCASSLVGSSTPYEQYFGPGTRLTVT.